These 17 T cell receptor beta chains came from one sample sequenced in a study of blood T cell repertoires in COVID-19. Libraries were prepared by immunoSEQ multiplex PCR; TCRdb keeps only in-frame clonotypes and omits some of them. This sample yields fewer than 85,000 clones, of which about 82% are seen a single time; 4.8% belongs to the top ten. The sequencing sample was made of peripheral blood. The receptors originated from a woman of 80 years or more with active or convalescent COVID-19.

CDR3 bases: TGTGCCAGCAGTCCCGGACAGTCTGGGGCCAACGTCCTGACTTTC. Amino acids: CASSPGQSGANVLTF. This chain uses TRBV6-4 with TRBJ2-6; possibly TRBD1 for D (6 bases). The CDR3 consists of 15 residues. The germline V gene encodes CDR1 MRHNA and CDR2 SNTAGT. With 5 bases removed from V and 1 base from J, the gap between germline ends came to 9 bases.

The chain combines TRBV11-2 with TRBJ2-3; D uncertain. In germline, CDR1 is SGHAT, CDR2 FQNNGV. Between the trimmed V and J ends, which lost 5 bases and 14 bases, there was a span of 14 bases. CDR3 length: 11 amino acids. The CDR3: CASSQTSFGYF. The CDR3 region has the DNA TGTGCCAGCAGCCAAACTTCATTCGGGTATTTT.

This clone was seen a few times. The CDR3 bases are TGTGCCAGCAGCCTTGGGAGGGACAGGGCCTACCAAGAGACCCAGTACTTC. Its protein is CASSLGRDRAYQETQYF. The chain combines TRBV5-5 with TRBJ2-5, with 9 bases identical to TRBD1. Germline V CDR1 and CDR2: SGHKS, YYEKEE (reference sequence). This CDR3 comprises 17 residues. The ends lost 4 bases at V and 0 bases at J; junction bases unmatched: 10.

J is TRBJ1-6 and V is TRBV9; 9 bases agree with TRBD1. Germline V gene lookup returns CDR1 SGDLS and CDR2 YYNGEE. The ends lost 5 bases at V and 5 bases at J; junction bases unmatched: 8. The CDR3 sequence is 16 residues long. Written as DNA, the CDR3 is TGTGCCAGCAGTTTAACAGGGGGCGCAGATAATTCACCCCTCCACTTT. Its translation: CASSLTGGADNSPLHF.

The chain is built from TRBV24-1 and TRBJ2-1, with 10 bases that match TRBD2. Germline CDR1 and CDR2: KGHDR and SFDVKD. There are 16 residues in the CDR3. Trimming took 4 bases from V and 7 from J; bases not matched to a gene: 9. CDR3 nucleotide sequence: TGTGCCACCAGTGACCCTCAGCGGGAGGGGGATAATGAGCAGTTCTTC. It yields the protein CATSDPQREGDNEQFF.

This rearrangement joins TRBV11-2 to TRBJ2-1; D unresolved. Germline V gene sequence: CDR1 SGHAT, CDR2 FQNNGV. V gave up 0 bases and J gave up 7 bases, with 7 bases separating them. The CDR3 extends over 13 amino acids. CDR3 region: CASSLDLENEQFF. The CDR3 coding sequence is TGTGCCAGCAGCTTAGATCTAGAAAATGAGCAGTTCTTC.

The chain uses TRBV28 and TRBJ1-3; D remains ambiguous. CDR1 and CDR2 (germline): MDHEN, SYDVKM. There are 15 residues in the CDR3. Between the trimmed V and J ends, which lost 6 bases and 0 bases, there was a span of 12 bases. CDR3 residues: CASRLSLGSGNTIYF. CDR3 bases: TGTGCCAGCAGGCTTAGTCTCGGCTCTGGAAACACCATATATTTT.

The CDR3 DNA follows: TGTGCCAGCAGCGGATCAAGGACAGGGGCCCAGCCCCAGCATTTT. Protein product: CASSGSRTGAQPQHF. The rearrangement links TRBV28 to TRBJ1-5, with TRBD1 identical over 9 bases. Germline CDR1 is MDHEN and CDR2 is SYDVKM. V lost 6 bases and J lost 7; bases outside the gene matches: 10. This CDR3 contains 15 residues.

The V gene is TRBV4-3, the J gene TRBJ2-1, with 7 bases fitting TRBD2. V was clipped by 4 bases and J by 9 bases; unmatched bases: 15. The CDR3 is 16 residues long. Germline V gene data show CDR1 as LGHNA and CDR2 as YSLEER. For the CDR3, the DNA is TGCGCCAGCAGCCCTATAGCGGGTATTAGTTCGAGTGAGCAGTTCTTC. This encodes CASSPIAGISSSEQFF.

V is TRBV6-5 and J is TRBJ2-4, with D possibly being TRBD2 (5 bases). In germline, CDR1 is MNHEY, CDR2 SVGAGI. The ends were cut back, 0 bases at V and 6 bases at J, with 12 bases in the middle. The CDR3 loop spans 15 amino acids. The CDR3 nucleotides are TGTGCCAGCAGTTACTCGGGCAAACGGGGAAACATTCAGTACTTC. Its protein product is CASSYSGKRGNIQYF.

The V gene is TRBV15, the J gene TRBJ1-5; 10 bases agree with TRBD1. The CDR3 loop spans 15 amino acids. The V segment lost 6 bases and the J segment 6 bases; nucleotides outside the gene matches: 8. Germline values: CDR1 LNHNV, CDR2 YYDKDF (reference sequence). The CDR3 nucleotides are TGTGCCACCAGGCGTAGCGGGACAGGGGTTCAGCCCCAGCATTTT. Protein product: CATRRSGTGVQPQHF.

This clone was recorded only once. The chain combines TRBV6-2 or TRBV6-3 with TRBJ1-5, with D perhaps matching TRBD1 (6 bases). The CDR3 covers 15 residues. Germline values: CDR1 MNHEY, CDR2 SVGEGT. Between the trimmed V and J ends, which lost 5 bases and 2 bases, there was a span of 13 bases. This CDR3 is CASSHPGEGNQPQHF. The CDR3 nucleotides read TGTGCCAGCAGTCACCCAGGGGAAGGCAATCAGCCCCAGCATTTT.

The rearrangement uses TRBV18 and TRBJ2-2, with TRBD1 matching 10 bases. J gave up 4 bases and V 3 bases, and 5 bases lay outside the gene matches. CDR1 is KGHSH, CDR2 LQKENI, per germline. The CDR3 runs 16 residues. The CDR3, as DNA: TGTGCCAGCTCACCGAGGACAGGGGGTAGCACCGGGGAGCTGTTTTTT. Protein sequence: CASSPRTGGSTGELFF.

This chain joins TRBV7-2 and TRBJ2-1, with D perhaps TRBD2 (7 bases). This CDR3 region has 16 residues. Germline V gene sequence: CDR1 SGHTA, CDR2 FQGNSA. Trimming stripped 3 bases from V and 3 bases from J, with 15 bases between. CDR3 sequence (DNA): TGTGCCAGCAGCTTTACGGCGGGGGCCCTCTACAATGAGCAGTTCTTC. This codes for CASSFTAGALYNEQFF.

The chain uses TRBV5-5 and TRBJ1-5; possible D gene TRBD1, 6 bases. This CDR3 contains 15 residues. In germline, CDR1 is SGHKS, CDR2 YYEKEE (reference sequence). Deletions cut 5 bases from V and 7 bases from J, with 19 bases between. The CDR3 nucleotides read TGTGCCAGCAGGTTAGTTGGGACGGACAGCCAGCCCCAGCATTTT. Its translation: CASRLVGTDSQPQHF.

This clone appeared a few times. The chain couples TRBV4-1 to TRBJ2-7; 12 bases fit TRBD1. Germline V gene sequence: CDR1 MGHRA, CDR2 YSYEKL. This CDR3 comprises 18 residues. V gave up 0 bases and J gave up 9 bases; unmatched junction bases: 15. In nucleotides, the CDR3 is TGCGCCAGCAGCCAAGATCCCCTGAAGGGGACAGGGGGCGGCGGGCAGTACTTC. Its translation is CASSQDPLKGTGGGGQYF.

V is TRBV19 and J is TRBJ1-6; tentative D call: TRBD1 (5 bases). Per germline, CDR1 LNHDA and CDR2 SQIVND (reference sequence). V was trimmed by 6 bases and J by 5 bases, leaving 14 bases between them. The CDR3 totals 15 residues. CDR3 residues: CASSLIRGDNSPLHF. In nucleotides, the CDR3 is TGTGCCAGTAGCTTAATAAGGGGTGATAATTCACCCCTCCACTTT.